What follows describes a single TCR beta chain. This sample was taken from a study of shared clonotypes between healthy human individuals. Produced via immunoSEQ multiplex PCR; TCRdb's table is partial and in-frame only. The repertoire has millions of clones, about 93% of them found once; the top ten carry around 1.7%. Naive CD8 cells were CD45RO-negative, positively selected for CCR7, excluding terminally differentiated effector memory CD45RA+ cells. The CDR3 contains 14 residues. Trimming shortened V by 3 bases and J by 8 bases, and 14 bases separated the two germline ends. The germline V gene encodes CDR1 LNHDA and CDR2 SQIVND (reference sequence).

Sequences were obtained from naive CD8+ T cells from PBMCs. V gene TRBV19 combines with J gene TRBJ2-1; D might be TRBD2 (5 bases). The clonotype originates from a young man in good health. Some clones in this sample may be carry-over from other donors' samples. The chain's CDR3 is CASSIFPVGDEQFF. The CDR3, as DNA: TGTGCCAGTAGTATCTTCCCGGTCGGGGATGAGCAGTTCTTC. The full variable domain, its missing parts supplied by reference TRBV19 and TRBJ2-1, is DGGITQSPKYLFRKEGQNVTLSCEQNLNHDAMYWYRQDPGQGLRLIYYSQIVNDFQKGDIAEGYSVSREKKESFPLTVTSAQKNPTAFYLCASSIFPVGDEQFFGPGTRLTVL.